These T cell receptor beta chains were read from a single sample in a study of shared clonotypes between healthy human individuals. TCRdb's table, derived via immunoSEQ multiplex PCR, lists solely in-frame clones and lacks some. The sample yields about 2.2 million clones, 90% to 95% seen once. Input material: naive CD8+ T cells from PBMCs. Receptors were obtained from a man in his late teens or twenties in good health. Some clones in this sample may be carry-over from other donors' samples. CDR3s include the opening cysteine and the closing phenylalanine or tryptophan.

CDR3 protein | J gene | V gene
CASSRGRTDTQYF | TRBJ2-3 | TRBV27
CASSFSGRLFF | TRBJ2-1 | TRBV27
CASGTYEQYF | TRBJ2-7 | TRBV27
CASSSRDRDIDVGETQYF | TRBJ2-5 | TRBV28
CASSQATGAGNTIYF | TRBJ1-3 | TRBV4-3
CASSQALPGTGLVYEQYF | TRBJ2-7 | TRBV4-3
CASRPAGGPRYEQYF | . | TRBV28
CASSPGQGRDEQYF | TRBJ2-7 | TRBV11-1
CASSLNSYEQYF | . | TRBV27
CASSPQGRTEAFF | TRBJ1-1 | TRBV4-3
CASSFNNRLAGSYEQYF | TRBJ2-7 | TRBV7-2
CASSPSRPGNTEAFF | TRBJ1-1 | TRBV7-8
CASRSAGHYGYTF | TRBJ1-2 | TRBV27
CASRSGLNQPQHF | TRBJ1-5 | TRBV27
CASSIRLAVGRMGNEQFF | TRBJ2-1 | TRBV19
CASRTGNTEAFF | TRBJ1-1 | TRBV19
CASSPEDRVGPGELFF | TRBJ2-2 | TRBV4-1
CSARYGYTF | TRBJ1-2 | TRBV20-1
CASSKHRDSLDEQYF | TRBJ2-7 | TRBV5-8
CASSQEGTSGIADTQYF | TRBJ2-3 | TRBV4-3
CASSVHGNYGYTF | TRBJ1-2 | TRBV9
CASSWGTGAYEQYF | TRBJ2-7 | TRBV5-4
CASSVALGLKGNTIYF | TRBJ1-3 | TRBV9
CASSYRRVETQYF | TRBJ2-5 | TRBV5-8
CASRTSGGYEQYF | TRBJ2-7 | TRBV27
CASSLKIVHYEQYF | TRBJ2-7 | TRBV4-3
CASSGTQRRDEQYF | TRBJ2-7 | TRBV5-4
CASSLASSVPDTQYF | TRBJ2-3 | TRBV5-8
CASSQTGTGYGYTF | TRBJ1-2 | TRBV4-3
CASSLAVVGLAHNEQFF | TRBJ2-1 | TRBV7-9
CASSFRDRTYNEQFF | TRBJ2-1 | TRBV7-9
CASKSLHRAPFSNQPQHF | TRBJ1-5 | TRBV21-1
CAYDTLGANRTF | TRBJ1-2 | TRBV30
CASSVRDRPSYGYTF | TRBJ1-2 | TRBV9
CSVVTSGIEQFF | TRBJ2-1 | TRBV29-1
CASSLSLAGVNEQFF | TRBJ2-1 | TRBV7-3
CASSLDDWANVLTF | TRBJ2-6 | TRBV7-8
CSVEITMGQGPYEQYF | TRBJ2-7 | TRBV29-1
CASSLIMDFNEQFF | TRBJ2-1 | TRBV5-4
CSVEAGGIQYF | TRBJ2-5 | TRBV29-1
CASSLETGDGYTF | TRBJ1-2 | TRBV5-8
CASSDRAGDSNQPQHF | TRBJ1-5 | TRBV2
CASSPPDNLLQETQYF | TRBJ2-5 | TRBV2
CASSITGGSTEAFF | TRBJ1-1 | TRBV27
CSALPGQGSYEQYF | TRBJ2-7 | TRBV29-1
CASSSIRGLETQYF | TRBJ2-5 | TRBV11-2
CASRREDTQYF | TRBJ2-3 | TRBV6-5
CATSTGGRPYEQYF | TRBJ2-7 | TRBV15
CASSPSSGLISYEQYF | TRBJ2-7 | TRBV27
CASSEWGAGNIQYF | TRBJ2-4 | TRBV10-2
CASSPQGDEQYF | TRBJ2-7 | TRBV18
CASSLASRTGGNQPQHF | TRBJ1-5 | TRBV5-6